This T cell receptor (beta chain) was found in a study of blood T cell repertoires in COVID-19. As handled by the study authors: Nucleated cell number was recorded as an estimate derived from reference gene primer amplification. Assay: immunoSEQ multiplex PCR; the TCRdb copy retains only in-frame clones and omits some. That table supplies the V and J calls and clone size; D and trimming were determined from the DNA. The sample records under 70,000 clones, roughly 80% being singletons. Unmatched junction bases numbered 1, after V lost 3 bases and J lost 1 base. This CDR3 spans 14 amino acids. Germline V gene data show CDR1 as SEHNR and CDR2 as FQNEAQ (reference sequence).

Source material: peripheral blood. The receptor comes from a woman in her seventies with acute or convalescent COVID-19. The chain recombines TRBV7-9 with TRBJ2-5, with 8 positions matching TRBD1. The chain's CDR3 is CASSFDRGQETQYF. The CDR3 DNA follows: TGTGCCAGCAGCTTTGACAGGGGCCAAGAGACCCAGTACTTC. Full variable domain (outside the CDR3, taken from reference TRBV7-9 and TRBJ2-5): DTGVSQNPRHKITKRGQNVTFRCDPISEHNRLYWYRQTLGQGPEFLTYFQNEAQLEKSRLLSDRFSAERPKGSFSTLEIQRTEQGDSAMYLCASSFDRGQETQYFGPGTRLLVL.